This T cell receptor beta chain was profiled in a study of cytomegalovirus exposure and HLA in healthy donors. Study-level points and caveats: Later analysis identified over 15,000 TCR beta sequences associated with HLA alleles, using a false discovery rate threshold of 0.05. Presence/absence analysis assumed near-uniform sequencing depth across donors.

About this clone itself: Its target is unknown.

Vbeta (60) and Jbeta (13) primers were used in the PCR. Generated by immunoSEQ multiplex PCR, the TCRdb table keeps only in-frame clones and is missing some. The sample contains over 90,000 clones, around 77% of which appear only once. This CDR3 spans 15 amino acids. V dropped 2 bases and J dropped 1; count of bases not matched to a gene: 3. In germline, CDR1 is MNHEY, CDR2 SVGAGI. This rearrangement joins TRBV6-5 to TRBJ2-5, with 8 bases aligning to TRBD2. Material: PBMCs. This TCR came from a male donor in good health and CMV-seropositive. DNA for the CDR3: TGTGCCAGCAGTTACACTACTAGCGGCCAAGAGACCCAGTACTTC. This gives the protein CASSYTTSGQETQYF.